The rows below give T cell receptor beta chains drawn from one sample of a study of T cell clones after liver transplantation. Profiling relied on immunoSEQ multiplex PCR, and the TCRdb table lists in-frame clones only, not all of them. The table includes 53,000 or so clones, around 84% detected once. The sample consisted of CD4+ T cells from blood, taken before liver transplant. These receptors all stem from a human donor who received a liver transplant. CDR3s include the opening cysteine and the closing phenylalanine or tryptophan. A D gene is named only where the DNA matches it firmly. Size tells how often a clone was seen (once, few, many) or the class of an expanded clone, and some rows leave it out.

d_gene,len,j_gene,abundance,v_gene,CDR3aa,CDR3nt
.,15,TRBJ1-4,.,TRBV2,CASSDRGVGNEKLFF,TGTGCCAGCAGTGACAGAGGGGTGGGTAATGAAAAACTGTTTTTT
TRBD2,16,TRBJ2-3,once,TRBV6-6,CASSSWTSGSKDTQYF,TGTGCCAGCAGTTCCTGGACTAGCGGGAGTAAAGATACGCAGTATTTT
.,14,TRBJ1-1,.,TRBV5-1,CASSPLGMNTEAFF,TGCGCCAGCAGTCCCTTGGGGATGAACACTGAAGCTTTCTTT
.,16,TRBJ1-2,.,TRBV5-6,CASSFGEAGALYGYTF,TGTGCCAGCAGCTTCGGGGAAGCAGGGGCCCTCTATGGCTACACCTTC
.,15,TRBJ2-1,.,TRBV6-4,CASSVDAGGYNEQFF,TGTGCCAGCAGTGTGGATGCCGGGGGCTACAATGAGCAGTTCTTC
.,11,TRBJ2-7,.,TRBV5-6,CASIQGGEQYF,TGTGCCAGCATCCAAGGGGGCGAGCAGTACTTC
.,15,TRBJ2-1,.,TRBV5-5,CASSRAGTQSHEQFF,TGTGCCAGCAGCAGAGCCGGGACCCAAAGTCATGAGCAGTTCTTC
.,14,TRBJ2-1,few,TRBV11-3,CASSLVASRGEQFF,TGTGCCAGCAGCTTAGTGGCTAGCCGAGGTGAGCAGTTCTTC
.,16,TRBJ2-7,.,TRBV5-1,CASSFTAQGSSYEQYF,TGCGCCAGCAGCTTCACTGCCCAGGGCAGCTCCTACGAGCAGTACTTC
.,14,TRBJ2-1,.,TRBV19,CASSGRGTYNEQFF,TGTGCCAGTAGTGGCAGGGGTACCTACAATGAGCAGTTCTTC
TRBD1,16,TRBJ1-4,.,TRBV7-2,CASSLALGQGNEKLFF,TGTGCCAGCAGCTTAGCGTTGGGACAGGGAAATGAAAAACTGTTTTTT
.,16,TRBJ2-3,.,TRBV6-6,CASSYSPGVSPDTQYF,TGTGCCAGCAGTTACTCACCCGGGGTTAGTCCAGATACGCAGTATTTT
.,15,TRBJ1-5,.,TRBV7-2,CASSSHSYSNQPQHF,TGTGCCAGCAGTTCCCACAGCTATAGCAATCAGCCCCAGCATTTT
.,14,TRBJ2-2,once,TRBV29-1,CSVESPQNTGELFF,TGCAGCGTTGAATCCCCACAGAACACCGGGGAGCTGTTTTTT
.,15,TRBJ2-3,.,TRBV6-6,CASSPPSGTTDTQYF,TGTGCCAGCAGTCCCCCCTCGGGGACCACAGATACGCAGTATTTT